The 11 T cell receptor beta chains below were found in one sample sequenced in a study of beta chain features in type 1 diabetes. Study observations and caveats: Shorter TCRB CDR3s, moderately but significantly so, were found in Type 1 diabetes patients in all four CD4+ subsets.

These receptors are not linked to any known antigen. As every portion of the isolated RNA was reverse transcribed, the sequencing read expressed TCRB transcripts. Repertoires were generated with immunoSEQ multiplex PCR, while TCRdb's copy carries only in-frame clones and drops some. The sample yields hundreds of thousands of clones, around 15% seen once. The source material was naive CD4+ T cells from blood. Source of these receptors: a man aged 18 to 29 with type 1 diabetes.

This clone was seen a handful of times. V and J are TRBV29-1 and TRBJ1-2, with 10 bases identical to TRBD1. The CDR3 spans 13 residues. The ends lost 4 bases at V and 7 bases at J; junction bases unmatched: 6. The germline V gene encodes CDR1 SQVTM and CDR2 ANQGSEA. CDR3 in amino acids: CSVGGQGGGGYTF. The CDR3 DNA follows: TGCAGCGTTGGAGGACAGGGGGGCGGTGGCTACACCTTC.

The chain has TRBV30 and TRBJ1-2; D is unresolved. This CDR3 is built from 13 residues. Germline V gene data show CDR1 as GTSNPN and CDR2 as SVGIG (reference sequence). V was pared by 3 bases and J by 4 bases, with 12 bases between. The DNA for the CDR3 is TGTGCCTGGAGGGACCCTGGCAGCTATGGCTACACCTTC. Amino acid sequence: CAWRDPGSYGYTF.

This chain connects TRBV4-1 to TRBJ2-5; possible D gene TRBD2, 6 bases. Germline V gives CDR1 MGHRA, CDR2 YSYEKL. Trimming removed 3 bases at V and 4 bases at J, with 21 bases between. The CDR3 is 17 amino acids. The CDR3 DNA is TGCGCCAGCAGCCAGACGGGGGAGAACTTACAAGGAGAGACCCAGTACTTC. Translated: CASSQTGENLQGETQYF.

There are a few counts of this clone. J is TRBJ2-1 and V is TRBV18; 7 bases agree with TRBD2. Unmatched junction bases numbered 7, after V lost 4 bases and J lost 4 bases. The CDR3 loop spans 15 amino acids. CDR1 KGHSH and CDR2 LQKENI come from the germline V gene. CDR3 nucleotides: TGTGCCAGCTCACTTGGCGGGGGAGATTACAATGAGCAGTTCTTC. Protein product: CASSLGGGDYNEQFF.

This clone was found a few times. This sequence joins TRBV6-5 and TRBJ2-5, with D unclear. The CDR3 has 13 residues. Germline V gene lookup returns CDR1 MNHEY and CDR2 SVGAGI. V was trimmed by 6 bases and J by 5 bases, leaving 13 bases between them. The CDR3 DNA is TGTGCCAGCAGCCTCGGTGGGTGGGAGACCCAGTACTTC. This codes for CASSLGGWETQYF.

The V call is TRBV19, the J call TRBJ1-1, with TRBD1 matching over 8 bases. The CDR3 length is 15 residues. Trimming at V came to 6 bases and at J to 4 bases, leaving 10 bases not matched to a gene. The V gene's germline CDR1 is LNHDA and CDR2 SQIVND (reference sequence). CDR3: CASSPGAGGGTEAFF. CDR3 nucleotide sequence: TGTGCCAGTAGCCCTGGGGCAGGGGGCGGCACTGAAGCTTTCTTT.

The rearrangement joins TRBV5-6 to TRBJ1-2; D may be TRBD1 (5 bases). CDR1 SGHDT and CDR2 YYEEEE come from the germline V gene. Trimming pared 2 bases from V and 5 bases from J, leaving 10 bases between. CDR3 length: 13 residues. The chain's CDR3 is CASSFPTDYGYTF. DNA for the CDR3: TGTGCCAGCAGCTTTCCGACAGATTATGGCTACACCTTC.

The V gene is TRBV5-1, the J gene TRBJ1-2, with D uncertain. V gave up 4 bases and J gave up 0 bases, with 10 bases separating them. Per germline, CDR1 SGHRS and CDR2 YFSETQ. CDR3 length: 14 amino acids. This CDR3 reads CASSPTYPNYGYTF. The CDR3 DNA reads TGCGCCAGCAGCCCGACGTACCCTAACTATGGCTACACCTTC.

The V call is TRBV29-1, the J call TRBJ1-2, with D perhaps TRBD1 (6 bases). The CDR3 consists of 13 residues. Trimming took off 7 bases at V and 4 bases at J, with 16 bases between the two ends. Germline V lookup: CDR1 SQVTM, CDR2 ANQGSEA. This CDR3 reads CSAQGPERYGYTF. In DNA, the CDR3 is TGCAGCGCCCAGGGGCCGGAACGCTATGGCTACACCTTC.

This clone was counted a few times. The rearrangement links TRBV5-4 to TRBJ2-5; 11 bases fit TRBD2. From germline, CDR1 is SGHNT and CDR2 YYREEE (reference sequence). The J segment lost 7 bases and the V segment lost 4 bases, leaving 6 bases of the junction unmatched. This CDR3 has 14 residues. The CDR3 DNA follows: TGTGCCAGCAGCAAACTAGCGGGGGCGGGGACCCAGTACTTC. Amino acids: CASSKLAGAGTQYF.

This clone was observed a few times. The same CDR3 is also encoded by other DNA sequences in this sample. The V gene is TRBV18, the J gene TRBJ1-1; perhaps TRBD1 as D (6 bases). The V and J ends lost 3 bases and 1 base respectively, with 9 bases between them. The CDR3 length is 14 residues. Germline CDR1 KGHSH, CDR2 LQKENI. The CDR3 DNA follows: TGTGCCAGCTCACCTTTAGGGGGGAACACTGAAGCTTTCTTT. This codes for CASSPLGGNTEAFF.